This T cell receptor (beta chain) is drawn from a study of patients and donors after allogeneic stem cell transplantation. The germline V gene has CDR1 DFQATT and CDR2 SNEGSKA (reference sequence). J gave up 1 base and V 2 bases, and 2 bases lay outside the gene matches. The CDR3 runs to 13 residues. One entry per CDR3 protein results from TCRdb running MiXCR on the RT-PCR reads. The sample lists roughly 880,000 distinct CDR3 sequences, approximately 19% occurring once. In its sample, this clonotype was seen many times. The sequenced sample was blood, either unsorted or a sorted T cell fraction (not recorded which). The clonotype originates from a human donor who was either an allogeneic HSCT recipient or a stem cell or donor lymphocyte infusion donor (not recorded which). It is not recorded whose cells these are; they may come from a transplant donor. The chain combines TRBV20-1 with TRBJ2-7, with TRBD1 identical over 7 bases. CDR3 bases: TGCAGTGCTAGACCGGGACAGTCCTACGAGCAGTACTTC. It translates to CSARPGQSYEQYF.